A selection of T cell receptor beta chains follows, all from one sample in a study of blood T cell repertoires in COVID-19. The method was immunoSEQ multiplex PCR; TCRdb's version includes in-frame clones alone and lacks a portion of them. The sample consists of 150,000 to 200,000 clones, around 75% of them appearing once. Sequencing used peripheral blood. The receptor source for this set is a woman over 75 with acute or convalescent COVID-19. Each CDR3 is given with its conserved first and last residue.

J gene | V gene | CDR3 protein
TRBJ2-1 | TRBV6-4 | CASSDLSGGSGNEQFF
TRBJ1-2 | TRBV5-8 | CASSLEAGKVGGYTF
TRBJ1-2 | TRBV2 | CASRRFGDYGYTF
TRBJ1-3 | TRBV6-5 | CASSYSGGRGNTIYF
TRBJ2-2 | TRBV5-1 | CASRAGTENTGELFF
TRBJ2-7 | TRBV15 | CATSRDFSSYEQYF
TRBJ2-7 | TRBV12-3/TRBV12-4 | CASSFLGPYEQYF
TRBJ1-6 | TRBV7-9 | CASSLAQGPNSPLHF
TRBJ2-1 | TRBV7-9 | CASSLARVYNEQFF
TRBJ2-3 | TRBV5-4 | CASSLRAGASTDTQYF
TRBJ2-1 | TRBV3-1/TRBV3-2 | CASSGGAILVLAGVANEQFF
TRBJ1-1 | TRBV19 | CASSIALGRGARIDTEAFF
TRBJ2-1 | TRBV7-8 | CASSFSRSYNEQFF
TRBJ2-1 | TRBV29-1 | CSVLTSGIASSYNEQFF
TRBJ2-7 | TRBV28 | CASSLPPPSGYEQYF
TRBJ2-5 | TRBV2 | CASRRQGGLETQYF
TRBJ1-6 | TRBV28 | CASSLWARVGSPLHF
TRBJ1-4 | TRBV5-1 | CASSLASAGVEMEKLFF
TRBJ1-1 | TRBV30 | CAWRTGVWVAFF
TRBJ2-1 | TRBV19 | CASMGPNNEQFF
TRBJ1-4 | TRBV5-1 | CASSLTGTGLDSTNEKLFF
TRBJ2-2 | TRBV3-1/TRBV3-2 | CASSQDQAGGTGELFF
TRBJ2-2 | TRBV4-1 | CASSQGRGNRGTGELFF
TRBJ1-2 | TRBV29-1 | CSVEIAGQGDYGYTF